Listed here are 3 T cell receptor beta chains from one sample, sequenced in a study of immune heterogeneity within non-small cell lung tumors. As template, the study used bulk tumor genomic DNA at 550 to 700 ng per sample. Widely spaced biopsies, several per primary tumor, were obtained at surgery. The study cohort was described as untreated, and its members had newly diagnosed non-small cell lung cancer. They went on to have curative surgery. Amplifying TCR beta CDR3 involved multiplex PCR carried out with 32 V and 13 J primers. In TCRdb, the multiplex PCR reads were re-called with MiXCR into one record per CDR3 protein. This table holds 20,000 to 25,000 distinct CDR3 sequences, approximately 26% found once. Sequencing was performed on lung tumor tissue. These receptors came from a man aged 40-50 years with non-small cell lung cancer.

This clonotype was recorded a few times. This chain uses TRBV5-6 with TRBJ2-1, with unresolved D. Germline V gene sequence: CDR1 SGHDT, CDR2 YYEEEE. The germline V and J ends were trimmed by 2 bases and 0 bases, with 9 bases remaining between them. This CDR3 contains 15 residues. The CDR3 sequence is CASSFQSSSYNEQFF. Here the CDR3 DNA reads TGTGCCAGCAGCTTCCAGAGCAGCTCCTACAATGAGCAGTTCTTC.

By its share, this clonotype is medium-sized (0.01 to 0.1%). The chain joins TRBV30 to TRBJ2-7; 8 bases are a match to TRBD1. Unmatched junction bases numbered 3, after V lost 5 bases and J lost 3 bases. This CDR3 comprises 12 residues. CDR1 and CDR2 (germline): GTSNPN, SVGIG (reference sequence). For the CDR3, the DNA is TGTGCCTGGGACAGGGGCTACTACGAGCAGTACTTC. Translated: CAWDRGYYEQYF.

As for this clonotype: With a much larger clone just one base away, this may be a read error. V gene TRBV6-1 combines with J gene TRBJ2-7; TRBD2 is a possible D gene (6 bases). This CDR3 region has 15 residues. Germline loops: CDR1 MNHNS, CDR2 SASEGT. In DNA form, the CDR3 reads TGTACCAGCAGCCGAGGTGGAGGGCCGCTGAACGAGCAGTACTTC. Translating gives CTSSRGGGPLNEQYF.